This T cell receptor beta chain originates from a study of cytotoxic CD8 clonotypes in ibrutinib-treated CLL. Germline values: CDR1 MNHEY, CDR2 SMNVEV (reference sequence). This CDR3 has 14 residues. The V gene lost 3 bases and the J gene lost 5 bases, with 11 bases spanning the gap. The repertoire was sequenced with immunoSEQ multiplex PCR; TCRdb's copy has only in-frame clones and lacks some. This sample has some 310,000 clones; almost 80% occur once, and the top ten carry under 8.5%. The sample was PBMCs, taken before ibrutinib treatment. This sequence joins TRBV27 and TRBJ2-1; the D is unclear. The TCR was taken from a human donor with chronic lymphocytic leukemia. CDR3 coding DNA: TGTGCCAGCAGTTTTCGGTATCGGAACAATGAGCAGTTCTTC. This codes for CASSFRYRNNEQFF.